This T cell receptor (beta chain) originates from a study of T cell clusters in autoimmune cytopenias. Some 40,000 genome equivalents of blood DNA were amplified for TRB. The germline V gene encodes CDR1 SQVTM and CDR2 ANQGSEA. The CDR3 contains 14 residues. One tube held mixed TRB-A and TRB-B primer pools for touch-down PCR. TCRdb reprocessed the multiplex PCR reads; each CDR3 protein has one entry and no DNA is given. Its clone listing holds 700 to 950 distinct CDR3 sequences. Whole-study results and caveats: Active autoimmune hepatitis patients had around 2.9-fold fewer exclusive TRB clusters than healthy donors.

Remarks on this clonotype: The target antigen is unknown.

These data were also filed under a second study, of T cell repertoires in aging, cancer and after chemotherapy.

J is TRBJ2-1 and V is TRBV29-1; the D call from TCRdb, TRBD1, cannot be confirmed without DNA. This TCR was recovered from a human donor with chronic lymphocytic leukemia. The sample consisted of peripheral blood. CDR3 residues: CSVEGQGLDNEQFF.